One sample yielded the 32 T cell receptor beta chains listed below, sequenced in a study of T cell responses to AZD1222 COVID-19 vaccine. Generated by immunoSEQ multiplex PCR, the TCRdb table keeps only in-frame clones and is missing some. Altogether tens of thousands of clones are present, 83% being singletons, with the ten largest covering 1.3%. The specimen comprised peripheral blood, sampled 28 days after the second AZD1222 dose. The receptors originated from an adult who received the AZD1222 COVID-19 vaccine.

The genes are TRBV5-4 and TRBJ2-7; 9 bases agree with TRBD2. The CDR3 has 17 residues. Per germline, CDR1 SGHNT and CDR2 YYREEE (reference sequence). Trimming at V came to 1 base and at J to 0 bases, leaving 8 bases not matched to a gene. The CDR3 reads CASSLRREGRSSYEQYF. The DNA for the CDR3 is TGTGCCAGCAGCTTGCGGCGGGAGGGCCGTAGCTCCTACGAGCAGTACTTC.

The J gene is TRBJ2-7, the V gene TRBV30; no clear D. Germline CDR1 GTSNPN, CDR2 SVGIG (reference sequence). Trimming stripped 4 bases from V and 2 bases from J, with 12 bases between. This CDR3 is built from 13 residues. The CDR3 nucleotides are TGTGCCTGGACCCTCCCCCAAGCCTACGAGCAGTACTTC. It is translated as CAWTLPQAYEQYF.

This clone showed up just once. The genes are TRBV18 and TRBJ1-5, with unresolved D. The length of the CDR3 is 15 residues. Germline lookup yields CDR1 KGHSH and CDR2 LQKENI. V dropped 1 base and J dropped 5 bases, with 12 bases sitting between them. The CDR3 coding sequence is TGTGCCAGCTCACCACGGGGAGCGGGAGATCAGCCCCAGCATTTT. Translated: CASSPRGAGDQPQHF.

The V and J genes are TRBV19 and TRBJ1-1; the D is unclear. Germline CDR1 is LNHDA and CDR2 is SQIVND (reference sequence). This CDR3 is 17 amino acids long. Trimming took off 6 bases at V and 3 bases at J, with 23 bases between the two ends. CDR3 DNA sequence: TGTGCCAGTAGAAGGGCCCTCGGAACAGAGGCTCACACTGAAGCTTTCTTT. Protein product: CASRRALGTEAHTEAFF.

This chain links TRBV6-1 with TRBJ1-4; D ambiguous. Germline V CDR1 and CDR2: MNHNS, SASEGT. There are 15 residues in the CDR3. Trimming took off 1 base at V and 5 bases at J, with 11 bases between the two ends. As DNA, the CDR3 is TGTGCCAGCAGTGAAGAGGAGTGGCTGAATGAAAAACTGTTTTTT. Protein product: CASSEEEWLNEKLFF.

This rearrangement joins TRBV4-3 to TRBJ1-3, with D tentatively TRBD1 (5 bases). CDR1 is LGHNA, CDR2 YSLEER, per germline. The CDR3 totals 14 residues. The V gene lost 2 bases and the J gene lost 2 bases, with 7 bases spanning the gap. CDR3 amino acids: CASSQQGAGNTIYF. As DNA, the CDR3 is TGCGCCAGCAGCCAACAGGGAGCTGGAAACACCATATATTTT.

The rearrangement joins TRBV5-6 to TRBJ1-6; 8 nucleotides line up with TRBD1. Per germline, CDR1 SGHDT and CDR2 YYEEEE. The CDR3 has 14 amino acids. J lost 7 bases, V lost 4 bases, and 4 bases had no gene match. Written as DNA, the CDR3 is TGTGCCAGCAGCCGGACAGGGTCGAATTCACCCCTCCACTTT. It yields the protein CASSRTGSNSPLHF.

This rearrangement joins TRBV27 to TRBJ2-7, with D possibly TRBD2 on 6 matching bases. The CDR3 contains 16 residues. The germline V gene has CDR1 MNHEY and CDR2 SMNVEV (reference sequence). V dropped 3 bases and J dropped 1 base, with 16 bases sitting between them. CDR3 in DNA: TGTGCCAGCAGTTTTTGGGGGACGGCGGGGTCCTACGAGCAGTACTTC. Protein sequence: CASSFWGTAGSYEQYF.

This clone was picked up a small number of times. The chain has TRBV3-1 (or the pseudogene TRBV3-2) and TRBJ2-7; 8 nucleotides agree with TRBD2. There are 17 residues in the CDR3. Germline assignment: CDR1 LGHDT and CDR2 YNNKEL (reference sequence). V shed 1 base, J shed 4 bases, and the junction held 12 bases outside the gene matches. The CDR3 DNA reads TGTGCCAGCAGCCAAGCGTCCAGCGGGAGACATCCTTACGAGCAGTACTTC. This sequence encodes CASSQASSGRHPYEQYF.

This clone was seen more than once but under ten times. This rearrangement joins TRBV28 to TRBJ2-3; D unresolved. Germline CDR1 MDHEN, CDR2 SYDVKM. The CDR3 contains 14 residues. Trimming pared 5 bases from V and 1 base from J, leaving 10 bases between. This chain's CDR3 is CASSPQYGTDTQYF. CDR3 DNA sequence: TGTGCCAGCAGTCCCCAGTACGGCACAGATACGCAGTATTTT.

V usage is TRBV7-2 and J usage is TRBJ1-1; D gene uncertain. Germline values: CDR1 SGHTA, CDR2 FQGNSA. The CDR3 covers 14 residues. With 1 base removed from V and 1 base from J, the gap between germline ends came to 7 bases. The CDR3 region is CASSLEGRNTEAFF. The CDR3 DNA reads TGTGCCAGCAGCTTAGAGGGTCGGAACACTGAAGCTTTCTTT.

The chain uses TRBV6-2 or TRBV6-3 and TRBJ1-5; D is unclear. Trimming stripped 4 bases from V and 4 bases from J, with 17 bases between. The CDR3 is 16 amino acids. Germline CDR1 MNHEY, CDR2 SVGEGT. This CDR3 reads CASSFGRTGRNQPQHF. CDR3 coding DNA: TGTGCCAGCAGTTTTGGACGGACGGGGAGAAATCAGCCCCAGCATTTT.

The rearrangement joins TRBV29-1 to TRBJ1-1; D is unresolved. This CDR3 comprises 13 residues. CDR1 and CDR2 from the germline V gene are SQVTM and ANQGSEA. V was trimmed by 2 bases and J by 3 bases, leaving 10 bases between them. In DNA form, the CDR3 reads TGCAGCGTTGAATGGGGTCGGGACACTGAAGCTTTCTTT. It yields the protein CSVEWGRDTEAFF.

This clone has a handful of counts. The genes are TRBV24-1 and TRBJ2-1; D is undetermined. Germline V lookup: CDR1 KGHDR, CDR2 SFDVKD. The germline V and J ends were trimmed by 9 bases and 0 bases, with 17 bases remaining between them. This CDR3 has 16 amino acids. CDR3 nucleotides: TGTGCCACCGCCAAGGGCTCAAGGAGCTCCTACAATGAGCAGTTCTTC. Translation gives CATAKGSRSSYNEQFF.

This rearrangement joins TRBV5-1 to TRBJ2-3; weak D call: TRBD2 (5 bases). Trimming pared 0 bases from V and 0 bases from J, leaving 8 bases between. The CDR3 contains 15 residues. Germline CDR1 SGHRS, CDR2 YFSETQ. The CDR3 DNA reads TGCGCCAGCAGCTTGGTAGCGCCCAGCACAGATACGCAGTATTTT. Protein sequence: CASSLVAPSTDTQYF.

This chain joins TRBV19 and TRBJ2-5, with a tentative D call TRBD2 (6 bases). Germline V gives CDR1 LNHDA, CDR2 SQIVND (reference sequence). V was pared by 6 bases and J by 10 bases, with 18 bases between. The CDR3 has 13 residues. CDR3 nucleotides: TGTGCCAGTAGGGAGGAGGGTGGATTGGTCCAGTACTTC. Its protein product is CASREEGGLVQYF. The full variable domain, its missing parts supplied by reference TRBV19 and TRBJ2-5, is DGGITQSPKYLFRKEGQNVTLSCEQNLNHDAMYWYRQDPGQGLRLIYYSQIVNDFQKGDIAEGYSVSREKKESFPLTVTSAQKNPTAFYLCASREEGGLVQYFGPGTRLLVL.

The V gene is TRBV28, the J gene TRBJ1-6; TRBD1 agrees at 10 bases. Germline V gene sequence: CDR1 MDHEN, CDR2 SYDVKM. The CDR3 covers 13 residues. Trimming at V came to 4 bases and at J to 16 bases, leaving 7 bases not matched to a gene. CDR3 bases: TGTGCCAGCAGTTCTCCCGACAGGGGGCTTCTCCACTTT. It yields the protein CASSSPDRGLLHF.

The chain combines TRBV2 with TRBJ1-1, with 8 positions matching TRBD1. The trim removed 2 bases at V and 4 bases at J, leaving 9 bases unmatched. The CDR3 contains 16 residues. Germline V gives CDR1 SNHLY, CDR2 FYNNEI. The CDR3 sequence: CASSEQGALIGTEAFF. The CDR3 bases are TGTGCCAGCAGTGAACAGGGGGCGTTAATAGGCACTGAAGCTTTCTTT.

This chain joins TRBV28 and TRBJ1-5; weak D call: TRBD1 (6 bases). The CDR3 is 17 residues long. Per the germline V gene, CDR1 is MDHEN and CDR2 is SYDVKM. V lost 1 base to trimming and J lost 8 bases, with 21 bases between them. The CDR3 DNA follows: TGTGCCAGCAGTTTATTGGGGGGGCGACAGGTTCTGGAGCCCCAGCATTTT. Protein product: CASSLLGGRQVLEPQHF.

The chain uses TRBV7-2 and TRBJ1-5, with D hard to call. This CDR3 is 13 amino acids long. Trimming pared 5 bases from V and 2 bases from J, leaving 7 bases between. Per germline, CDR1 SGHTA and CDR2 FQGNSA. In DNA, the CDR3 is TGTGCCAGCAGCCGCATGGGCAATCAGCCCCAGCATTTT. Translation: CASSRMGNQPQHF.

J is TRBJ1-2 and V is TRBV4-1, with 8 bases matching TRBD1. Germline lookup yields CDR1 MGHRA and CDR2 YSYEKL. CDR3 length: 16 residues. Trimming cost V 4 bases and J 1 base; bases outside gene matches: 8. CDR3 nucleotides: TGCGCCAGCAGCCTCGGACAGGGATCGTTTAACTATGGCTACACCTTC. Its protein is CASSLGQGSFNYGYTF.

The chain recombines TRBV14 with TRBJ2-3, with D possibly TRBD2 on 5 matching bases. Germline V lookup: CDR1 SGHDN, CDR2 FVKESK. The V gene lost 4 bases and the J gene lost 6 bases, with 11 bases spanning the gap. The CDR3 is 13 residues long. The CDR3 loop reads CASSPRLRDTQYF. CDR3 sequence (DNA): TGTGCCAGCAGCCCCCGACTAAGGGATACGCAGTATTTT. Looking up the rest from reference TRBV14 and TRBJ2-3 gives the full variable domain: EAGVTQFPSHSVIEKGQTVTLRCDPISGHDNLYWYRRVMGKEIKFLLHFVKESKQDESGMPNNRFLAERTGGTYSTLKVQPAELEDSGVYFCASSPRLRDTQYFGPGTRLTVL.

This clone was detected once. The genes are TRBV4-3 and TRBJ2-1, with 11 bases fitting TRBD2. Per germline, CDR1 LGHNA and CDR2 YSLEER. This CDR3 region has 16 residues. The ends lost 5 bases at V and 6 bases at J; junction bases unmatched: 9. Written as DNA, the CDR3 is TGCGCCAGCAGCTTCCGACTAGCGGGAAACGGCAATGAGCAGTTCTTC. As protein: CASSFRLAGNGNEQFF.

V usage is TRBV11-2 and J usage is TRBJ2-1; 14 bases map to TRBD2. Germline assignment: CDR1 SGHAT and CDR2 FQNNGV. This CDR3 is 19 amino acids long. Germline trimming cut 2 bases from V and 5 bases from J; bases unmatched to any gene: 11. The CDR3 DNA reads TGTGCCAGCAGCTTACGGGGTGTAGCGACTAGCGGGAGGGACAATGAGCAGTTCTTC. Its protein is CASSLRGVATSGRDNEQFF.

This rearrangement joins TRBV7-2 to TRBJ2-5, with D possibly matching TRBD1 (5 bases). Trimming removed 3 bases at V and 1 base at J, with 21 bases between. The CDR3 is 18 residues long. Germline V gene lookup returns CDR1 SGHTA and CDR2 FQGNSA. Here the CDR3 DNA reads TGTGCCAGCAGCTTTTCCAGGGTCCCTTTAGTACTCCAAGAGACCCAGTACTTC. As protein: CASSFSRVPLVLQETQYF.

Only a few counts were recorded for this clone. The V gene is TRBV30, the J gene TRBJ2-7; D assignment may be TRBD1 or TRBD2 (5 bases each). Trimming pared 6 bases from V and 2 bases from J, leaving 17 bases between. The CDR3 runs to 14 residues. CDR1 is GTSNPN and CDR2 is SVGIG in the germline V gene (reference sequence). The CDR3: CACPPWDQPYEQYF. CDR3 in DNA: TGTGCCTGTCCTCCATGGGACCAACCCTACGAGCAGTACTTC.

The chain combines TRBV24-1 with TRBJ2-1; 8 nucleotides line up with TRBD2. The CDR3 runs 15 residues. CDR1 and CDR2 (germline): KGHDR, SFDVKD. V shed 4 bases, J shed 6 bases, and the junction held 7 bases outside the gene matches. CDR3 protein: CATSESGSLGNEQFF. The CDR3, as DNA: TGTGCCACCAGTGAAAGCGGGAGTCTGGGCAATGAGCAGTTCTTC.

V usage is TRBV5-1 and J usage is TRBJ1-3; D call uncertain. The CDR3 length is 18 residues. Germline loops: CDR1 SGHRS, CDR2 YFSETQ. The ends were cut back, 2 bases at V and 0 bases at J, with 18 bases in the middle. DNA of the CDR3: TGCGCCAGCAGCTTTCGGGAGCAGGTTCTAGACTCTGGAAACACCATATATTTT. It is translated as CASSFREQVLDSGNTIYF.

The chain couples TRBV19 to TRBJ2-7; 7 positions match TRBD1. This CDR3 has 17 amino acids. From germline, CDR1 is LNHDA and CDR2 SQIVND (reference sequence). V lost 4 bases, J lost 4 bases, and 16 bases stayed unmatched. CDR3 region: CASSTGTATSLVYEQYF. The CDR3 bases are TGTGCCAGTAGTACGGGGACAGCCACTTCGTTGGTATACGAGCAGTACTTC.

The CDR3 loop is CASSISRGHGTEAFF. The CDR3 DNA sequence: TGTGCCAGCAGCATATCCAGGGGGCACGGCACTGAAGCTTTCTTT. The chain recombines TRBV5-4 with TRBJ1-1; 8 positions agree with TRBD1. Germline V gives CDR1 SGHNT, CDR2 YYREEE (reference sequence). Trimming removed 4 bases from V and 4 bases from J; junction bases left unmatched: 9. CDR3 length equals 15 residues.

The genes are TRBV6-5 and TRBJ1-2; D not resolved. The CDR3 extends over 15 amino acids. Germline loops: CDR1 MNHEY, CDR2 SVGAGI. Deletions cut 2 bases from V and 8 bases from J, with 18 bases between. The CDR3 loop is CASSYKGPGAAGYTF. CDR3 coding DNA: TGTGCCAGCAGTTACAAGGGTCCTGGCGCCGCAGGCTACACCTTC.

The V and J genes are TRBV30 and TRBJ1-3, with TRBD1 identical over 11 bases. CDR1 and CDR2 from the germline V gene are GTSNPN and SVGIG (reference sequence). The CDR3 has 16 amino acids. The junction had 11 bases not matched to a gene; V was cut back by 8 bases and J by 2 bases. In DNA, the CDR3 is TGTGCCGGGTTGGGACAGGGGGAGGTCGCTGGAAACACCATATATTTT. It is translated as CAGLGQGEVAGNTIYF. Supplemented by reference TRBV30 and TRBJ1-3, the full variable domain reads SQTIHQWPATLVQPVGSPLSLECTVEGTSNPNLYWYRQAAGRGLQLLFYSVGIGQISSEVPQNLSASRPQDRQFILSSKKLLLSDSGFYLCAGLGQGEVAGNTIYFGEGSWLTVV.